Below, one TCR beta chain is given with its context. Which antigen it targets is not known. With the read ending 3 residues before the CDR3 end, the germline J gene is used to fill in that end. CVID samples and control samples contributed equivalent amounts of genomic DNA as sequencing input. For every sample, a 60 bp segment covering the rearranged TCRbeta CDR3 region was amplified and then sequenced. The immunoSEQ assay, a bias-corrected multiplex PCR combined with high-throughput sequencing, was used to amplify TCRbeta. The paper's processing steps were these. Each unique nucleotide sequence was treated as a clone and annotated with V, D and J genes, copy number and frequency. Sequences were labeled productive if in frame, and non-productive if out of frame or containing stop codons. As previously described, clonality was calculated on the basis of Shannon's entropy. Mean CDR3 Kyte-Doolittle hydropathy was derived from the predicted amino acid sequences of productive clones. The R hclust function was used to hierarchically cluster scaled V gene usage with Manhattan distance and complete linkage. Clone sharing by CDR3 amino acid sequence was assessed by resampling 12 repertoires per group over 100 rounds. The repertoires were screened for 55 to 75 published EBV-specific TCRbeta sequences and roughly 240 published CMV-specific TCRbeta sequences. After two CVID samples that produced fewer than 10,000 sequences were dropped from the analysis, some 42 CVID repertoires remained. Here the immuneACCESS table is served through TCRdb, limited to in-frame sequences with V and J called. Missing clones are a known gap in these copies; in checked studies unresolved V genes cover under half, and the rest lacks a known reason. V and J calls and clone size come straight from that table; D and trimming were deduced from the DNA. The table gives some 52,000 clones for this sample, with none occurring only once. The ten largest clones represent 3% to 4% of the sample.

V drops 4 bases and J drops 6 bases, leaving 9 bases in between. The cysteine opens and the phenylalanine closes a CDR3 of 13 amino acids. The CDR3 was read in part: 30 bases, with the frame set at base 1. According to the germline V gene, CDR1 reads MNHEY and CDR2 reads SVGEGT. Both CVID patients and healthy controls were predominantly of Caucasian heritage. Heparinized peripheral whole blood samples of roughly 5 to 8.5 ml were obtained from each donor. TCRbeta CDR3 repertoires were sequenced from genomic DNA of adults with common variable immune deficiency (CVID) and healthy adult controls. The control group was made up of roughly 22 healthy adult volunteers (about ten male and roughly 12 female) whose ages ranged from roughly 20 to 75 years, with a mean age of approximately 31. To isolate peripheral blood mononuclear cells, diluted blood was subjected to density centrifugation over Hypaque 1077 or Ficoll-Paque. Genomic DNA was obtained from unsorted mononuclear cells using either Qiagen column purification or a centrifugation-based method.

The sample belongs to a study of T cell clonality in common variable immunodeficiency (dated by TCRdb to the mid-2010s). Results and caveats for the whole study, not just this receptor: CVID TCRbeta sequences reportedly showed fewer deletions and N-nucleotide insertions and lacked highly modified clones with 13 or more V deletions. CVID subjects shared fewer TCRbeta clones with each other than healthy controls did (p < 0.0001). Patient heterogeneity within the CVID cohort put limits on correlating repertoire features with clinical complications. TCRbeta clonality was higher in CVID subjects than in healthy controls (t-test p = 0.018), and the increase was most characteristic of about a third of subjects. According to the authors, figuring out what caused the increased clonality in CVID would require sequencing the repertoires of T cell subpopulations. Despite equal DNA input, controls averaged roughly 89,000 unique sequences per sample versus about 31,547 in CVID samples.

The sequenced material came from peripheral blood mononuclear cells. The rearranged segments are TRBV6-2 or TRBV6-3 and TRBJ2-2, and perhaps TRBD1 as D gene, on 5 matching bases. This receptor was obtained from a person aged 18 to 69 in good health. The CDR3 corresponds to CASSLGLAGELFF. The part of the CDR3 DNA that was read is TGTGCCAGCAGTTTGGGGCTGGCCGGGGAG.